This paragraph covers one T cell receptor beta chain sequence. Antigen unknown. Germline V gene lookup returns CDR1 SGHRS and CDR2 YFSETQ. V lost 4 bases to trimming and J lost 7 bases; unmatched junction nucleotides: 14. The CDR3 is 16 amino acids. Method: immunoSEQ multiplex PCR; TCRdb's copy keeps in-frame clones and lacks some. The top ten clones hold 1.5% to 2.5% of a sample with more than 95,000 clones, 75% to 90% of them seen once. The sample originates from a study of cytomegalovirus exposure and HLA in healthy donors. Regarding the study as a whole: Clusters of TCRs from the first cohort tended to co-occur in the 100 to 150 validation repertoires (as a later analysis found). Reports credit the classifier with highly specific, highly sensitive diagnosis of cytomegalovirus status. While the bulk of TCR sequences proved rare, some public TCRs turned up in many donors. The listing of 150 to 200 TCR beta chains classed them as cytomegalovirus-associated.

This receptor was obtained from a young woman in good health and CMV-seronegative. The rearrangement joins TRBV5-1 to TRBJ2-1, with 7 bases matching TRBD2. The sample taken for sequencing was PBMCs. For the CDR3, the DNA is TGCGCCAGCAGCCCTAACGGACTAGGAGTAGCGAATGAGCAGTTCTTC. It codes for CASSPNGLGVANEQFF.